This T cell receptor beta chain stems from a study of PD-1 blockade in classical Hodgkin lymphoma. For the study at large: Patients in the cohort were put on intravenous nivolumab, 3 mg/kg every 2 weeks. General study findings and limits: Repertoire difference causes, possibly disease activity or prior therapy, remain undefined.

Germline assignment: CDR1 MNHEY and CDR2 SMNVEV (reference sequence). Trimming took 5 bases from V and 4 from J, leaving 11 bases between them. This CDR3 has 13 amino acids. Brentuximab vedotin exposure varied, and every patient relapsed after autologous stem cell transplantation. Clones were read by immunoSEQ multiplex PCR, and TCRdb kept only the in-frame ones, dropping some. The table has 12,000 to 15,000 clones, roughly 84% seen once. This clone was seen a single time. Its antigen remains unidentified. The clonotype was recovered from a human donor with classical Hodgkin lymphoma. Here the sequenced sample was peripheral blood mononuclear cells (PBMCs), taken at baseline. V usage is TRBV27 and J usage is TRBJ1-2; D perhaps matches TRBD1 (5 bases). CDR3 sequence reads: CASSPGRTYGYTF. The CDR3 DNA reads as TGTGCCAGCAGTCCGGGACGGACCTATGGCTACACCTTC.